Below, 24 T cell receptor beta chains from the same sample are listed, as sequenced in a study of blood T cell repertoires in COVID-19. Generated by immunoSEQ multiplex PCR, the TCRdb table keeps only in-frame clones and is missing some. The sample lists about 300,000 clones, around 89% seen once, with under 6.5% in the top ten. Input material: peripheral blood. These receptors came from a young man who had recovered from COVID-19.

The chain couples TRBV11-2 to TRBJ2-1; D is unresolved. Trimming took 0 bases from V and 5 from J, leaving 11 bases between them. The CDR3 extends over 15 amino acids. Germline CDR1 reads SGHAT; CDR2 reads FQNNGV. The CDR3 bases are TGTGCCAGCAGCTTAGATTCACAGATTCACAATGAGCAGTTCTTC. Translation gives CASSLDSQIHNEQFF.

J is TRBJ2-3 and V is TRBV7-5; the table's D call TRBD2 went unverified against the DNA. TRBV7-5 is designated a pseudogene. This CDR3 comprises 17 residues. This CDR3 is CARSFLSRREIPDTQYF. For the CDR3, the DNA is TGTGCCAGAAGCTTTCTATCGAGGCGGGAGATTCCAGATACGCAGTATTTT.

The rearrangement links TRBV11-2 to TRBJ2-7; 9 bases fit TRBD1. This CDR3 contains 15 residues. In germline, CDR1 is SGHAT, CDR2 FQNNGV. The V segment lost 0 bases and the J segment 5 bases; nucleotides outside the gene matches: 5. CDR3 sequence (DNA): TGTGCCAGCAGCTTAGATCTTGACAGGGGGAACGAGCAGTACTTC. Translation: CASSLDLDRGNEQYF.

The chain employs TRBV19 and TRBJ2-7; 7 nucleotides line up with TRBD1. The CDR3 has 14 amino acids. Unmatched junction bases numbered 4, after V lost 2 bases and J lost 3 bases. CDR1 is LNHDA and CDR2 is SQIVND in the germline V gene (reference sequence). The DNA of the CDR3 is TGTGCCAGTAGTATAAGGGGGCCAAGCTACGAGCAGTACTTC. Its translation: CASSIRGPSYEQYF.

CDR3 bases: TGTGCCAGCAGGGGACTAGCGGGGGACCGCACAGATACGCAGTATTTT. Its protein is CASRGLAGDRTDTQYF. The chain couples TRBV2 to TRBJ2-3; 14 bases are shared with TRBD2. The CDR3 has 16 amino acids. The ends lost 6 bases at V and 1 base at J; junction bases unmatched: 3. Looked up from germline, CDR1 is SNHLY and CDR2 is FYNNEI.

The rearrangement links TRBV7-2 to TRBJ1-1, with D tentatively TRBD1 (5 bases). Trimming pared 2 bases from V and 11 bases from J, leaving 21 bases between. There are 15 residues in the CDR3. CDR1 and CDR2 from the germline V gene are SGHTA and FQGNSA. CDR3 in amino acids: CASSLSGREGFGAFF. The CDR3 nucleotides read TGTGCCAGCAGCTTATCTGGCAGGGAGGGTTTCGGGGCTTTCTTT.

The gene calls are TRBV3-1 (or the pseudogene TRBV3-2) and TRBJ2-2; 7 positions match TRBD1. The CDR3 length is 17 residues. J was trimmed by 8 bases and V by 0 bases; bases with no gene match: 12. CDR1 is LGHDT and CDR2 is YNNKEL in the germline V gene (reference sequence). CDR3 sequence (DNA): TGTGCCAGCAGCCAAGAAACGACAGGGTTTGTGTCGGGGGAGCTGTTTTTT. Translating gives CASSQETTGFVSGELFF.

This chain joins TRBV6-5 and TRBJ2-7; maybe TRBD1 (6 bases). This CDR3 spans 13 amino acids. V was clipped by 10 bases and J by 5 bases, with 18 bases between them. Germline CDR1 reads MNHEY; CDR2 reads SVGAGI. Written as DNA, the CDR3 is TGTGCCACCCGCCGGCCAGGGGCGGACGAGCAGTACTTC. The encoded protein is CATRRPGADEQYF.

This chain uses TRBV27 with TRBJ1-6, with TRBD1 matching over 7 bases. This CDR3 has 16 residues. With 0 bases clipped from V and 7 bases from J, the junction kept 6 bases outside the gene matches. The germline gives CDR1 MNHEY, CDR2 SMNVEV (reference sequence). The CDR3 loop reads CASSLSGTVWNSPLHF. CDR3 sequence (DNA): TGTGCCAGCAGTTTATCCGGGACAGTTTGGAATTCACCCCTCCACTTT.

This clone appeared once. This sequence joins TRBV10-3 and TRBJ1-5; 7 bases are shared with TRBD1. Germline CDR1 is ENHRY and CDR2 is SYGVKD. The CDR3 sequence is 15 residues long. The J segment lost 6 bases and the V segment lost 2 bases, leaving 7 bases of the junction unmatched. The CDR3 sequence: CAISETDREGQPQHF. The CDR3 DNA sequence: TGTGCCATCAGTGAGACCGACAGGGAAGGTCAGCCCCAGCATTTT.

This chain connects TRBV12-3 or TRBV12-4 to TRBJ1-1; D gene unclear. V lost 4 bases, J lost 5 bases, and 8 bases lay in between. The CDR3 is 12 amino acids. CDR3 protein: CASSSKRTEAFF. In DNA form, the CDR3 reads TGTGCCAGCAGTTCGAAGAGAACTGAAGCTTTCTTT.

This chain connects TRBV7-6 to TRBJ1-4; 8 nucleotides agree with TRBD1. The germline CDR1 and CDR2 sequences are SGHVS and FNYEAQ. The junction had 7 bases not matched to a gene; V was cut back by 5 bases and J by 8 bases. The CDR3 covers 14 residues. DNA of the CDR3: TGTGCCAGCAGCCGCGGACAGGGCTACGAAAAACTGTTTTTT. As protein: CASSRGQGYEKLFF.

J is TRBJ1-2 and V is TRBV27; TRBD1 matches at 7 bases. The V gene's germline CDR1 is MNHEY and CDR2 SMNVEV (reference sequence). CDR3 length: 13 amino acids. V dropped 6 bases and J dropped 4; count of bases not matched to a gene: 5. This CDR3 reads CASSLGTAYGYTF. The CDR3 DNA reads TGTGCCAGCAGCCTCGGGACAGCCTATGGCTACACCTTC.

This chain joins TRBV7-2 and TRBJ2-1; 8 bases match TRBD1. The CDR3 consists of 16 residues. The V gene end was trimmed by 5 bases and the J gene end by 5 bases; junction bases not matched to a gene: 11. Germline loops: CDR1 SGHTA, CDR2 FQGNSA. This chain's CDR3 is CASSPAAGTGHNEQFF. In nucleotides, the CDR3 is TGTGCCAGCAGCCCCGCGGCCGGGACAGGTCACAATGAGCAGTTCTTC.

J is TRBJ1-2 and V is TRBV7-2; the D is unclear. The CDR3 sequence is 14 residues long. CDR1 and CDR2 (germline): SGHTA, FQGNSA. V was shortened by 5 bases and J by 3 bases, with 13 bases between the two germline ends. The CDR3 sequence is CASSRTWEDYGYTF. CDR3 bases: TGTGCCAGCAGCCGGACCTGGGAGGACTATGGCTACACCTTC.

The chain uses TRBV5-1 and TRBJ2-7, with TRBD2 as a possible D gene (5 bases). This CDR3 region has 15 residues. The V gene lost 2 bases and the J gene lost 3 bases, with 15 bases spanning the gap. Looked up from germline, CDR1 is SGHRS and CDR2 is YFSETQ. This CDR3 reads CASSLGASEGYEQYF. The CDR3 bases are TGCGCCAGCAGCTTAGGCGCTTCAGAGGGCTACGAGCAGTACTTC.

The table lists this clone with a few counts. The chain links TRBV5-6 to TRBJ1-2, with TRBD1 identical over 7 bases. Germline loops: CDR1 SGHDT, CDR2 YYEEEE. With V trimmed by 0 bases and J by 12 bases, 2 bases remained unmatched. This CDR3 contains 11 residues. CDR3 DNA: TGTGCCAGCAGCTTGGAGGGGGCAAACACCTTC. Translated: CASSLEGANTF.

The rearrangement joins TRBV6-4 to TRBJ2-3; 8 bases match TRBD1. V lost 6 bases, J lost 1 base, and 3 bases stayed unmatched. The germline gives CDR1 MRHNA, CDR2 SNTAGT. There are 14 residues in the CDR3. The CDR3 DNA sequence: TGTGCCAGCAGCTCGACAGGGGGCACAGATACGCAGTATTTT. Its protein product is CASSSTGGTDTQYF.

CDR3 sequence (DNA): TGCGCCAGCAGCGACCGGACAGGGACCTACGAGCAGTACTTC. Translating it yields CASSDRTGTYEQYF. The V call is TRBV5-1, the J call TRBJ2-7, with TRBD1 matching 8 bases. CDR1 and CDR2 (germline): SGHRS, YFSETQ. V was clipped by 4 bases and J by 2 bases; unmatched bases: 5. CDR3 length: 14 amino acids.

This clone came up once. The chain has TRBV27 and TRBJ2-2, with D tentatively TRBD2 (7 bases). Trimming cost V 5 bases and J 4 bases, with 11 bases left between them. The CDR3 covers 14 residues. In germline, CDR1 is MNHEY, CDR2 SMNVEV (reference sequence). CDR3 in amino acids: CASSGGGRTGELFF. The DNA of the CDR3 is TGTGCCAGCAGTGGGGGGGGGCGCACCGGGGAGCTGTTTTTT.

This chain connects TRBV4-1 to TRBJ2-1; D is unclear. In germline, CDR1 is MGHRA, CDR2 YSYEKL. The ends were cut back, 1 base at V and 5 bases at J, with 15 bases in the middle. The CDR3 spans 16 residues. The CDR3 DNA sequence: TGCGCCAGCAGCCAAGTAGGCTCAGCGCGAAACAATGAGCAGTTCTTC. It is translated as CASSQVGSARNNEQFF.

This clone was counted once. V is TRBV5-1 and J is TRBJ1-1; tentative D call: TRBD1 (5 bases). Germline values: CDR1 SGHRS, CDR2 YFSETQ. The CDR3 is made up of 13 amino acids. V lost 5 bases and J lost 1, with 9 bases in between. The CDR3 is CASRTTGNTEAFF. CDR3 DNA sequence: TGCGCCAGCAGAACCACAGGGAACACTGAAGCTTTCTTT.

The count of this clone is one. The chain recombines TRBV9 with TRBJ2-7, with D possibly TRBD2 on 6 matching bases. V was trimmed by 4 bases and J by 1 base, leaving 9 bases between them. Germline CDR1 is SGDLS and CDR2 is YYNGEE. This CDR3 has 13 amino acids. As DNA, the CDR3 is TGTGCCAGCAGCTCTAGCGCATCCTACGAGCAGTACTTC. As protein: CASSSSASYEQYF.

This rearrangement joins TRBV6-1 to TRBJ2-3, with D maybe TRBD2 (5 bases). This CDR3 spans 16 amino acids. CDR1 is MNHNS and CDR2 is SASEGT in the germline V gene. The germline V and J ends were trimmed by 4 bases and 2 bases, with 16 bases remaining between them. The CDR3 region has the DNA TGTGCCAGCAGTGCCCGGACTTCGTCCTACACAGATACGCAGTATTTT. This sequence encodes CASSARTSSYTDTQYF.